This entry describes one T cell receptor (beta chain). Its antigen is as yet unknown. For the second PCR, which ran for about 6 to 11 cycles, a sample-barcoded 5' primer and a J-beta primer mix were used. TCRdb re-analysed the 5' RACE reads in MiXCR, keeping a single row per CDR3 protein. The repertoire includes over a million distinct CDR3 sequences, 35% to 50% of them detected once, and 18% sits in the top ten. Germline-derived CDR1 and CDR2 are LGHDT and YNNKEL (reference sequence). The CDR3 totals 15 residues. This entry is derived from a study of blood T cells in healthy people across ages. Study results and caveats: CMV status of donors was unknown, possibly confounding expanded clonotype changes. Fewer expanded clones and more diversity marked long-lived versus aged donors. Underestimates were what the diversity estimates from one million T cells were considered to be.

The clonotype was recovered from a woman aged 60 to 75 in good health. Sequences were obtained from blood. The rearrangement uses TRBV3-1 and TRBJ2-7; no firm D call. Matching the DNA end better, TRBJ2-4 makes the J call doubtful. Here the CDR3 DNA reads TGTGCCAGCAGCCAAGATTGGGCTAGTTGGAACATTCAGTACTTC. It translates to CASSQDWASWNIQYF.